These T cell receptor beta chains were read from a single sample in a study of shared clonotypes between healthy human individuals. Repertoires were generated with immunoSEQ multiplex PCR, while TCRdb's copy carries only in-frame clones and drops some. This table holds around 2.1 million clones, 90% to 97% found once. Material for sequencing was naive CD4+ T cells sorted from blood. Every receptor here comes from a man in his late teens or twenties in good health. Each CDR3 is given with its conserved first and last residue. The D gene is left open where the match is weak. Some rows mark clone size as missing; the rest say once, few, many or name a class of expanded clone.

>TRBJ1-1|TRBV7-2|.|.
TGTGCCAGCAGCCCCAGGATTGTTGCTGAAGCTTTCTTT
CASSPRIVAEAFF
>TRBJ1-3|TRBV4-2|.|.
TGTGCCAGCAGGGGAGAGGGCTCTGGAAGCACCATATATTTT
CASRGEGSGSTIYF
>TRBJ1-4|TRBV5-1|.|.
TGCGCCAGCAGCTTGAGGGTCCAGGGGAAGAATGAAAAACTGTTTTTT
CASSLRVQGKNEKLFF
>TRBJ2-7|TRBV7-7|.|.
TGTGCTAGCAGCCCGGCTCACCCTCAGGGGAGGCGACACGAGCAGTACTTC
CASSPAHPQGRRHEQYF
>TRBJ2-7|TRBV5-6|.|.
TGTGCCAGCAGCTTGAGGCAGGGACCCTACGAGGGGTACTTC
CASSLRQGPYEGYF
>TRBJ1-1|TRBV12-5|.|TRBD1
TGTGCTAGTGGTTTGGTACCGGGGGGGACAGGGTACACTGAAGCTTTCTTT
CASGLVPGGTGYTEAFF
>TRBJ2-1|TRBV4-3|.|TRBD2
TGCGCCAGCAGCCAAGATCGGGGGGGCCCGTTTGTCAATGAGCAGTTCTTC
CASSQDRGGPFVNEQFF
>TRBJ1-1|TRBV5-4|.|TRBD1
TGTGCCAGCAGCTTGGATCAGGGGGCGGGCACTGAAGCTTTCTTT
CASSLDQGAGTEAFF
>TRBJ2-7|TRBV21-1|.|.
TGTGCCAGCAGCAAAACTAAGGATTTTAGGACAGGGATCAACGAGCAGTACTTC
CASSKTKDFRTGINEQYF
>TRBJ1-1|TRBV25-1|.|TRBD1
TGTGCCAGCACCGGACAGGGGATCACTGAAGCTTTCTTT
CASTGQGITEAFF
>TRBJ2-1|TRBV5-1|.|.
TGCGCCAGCAGCTGGGACTTCTCGAGCTCCTACAATGAGCAGTTCTTC
CASSWDFSSSYNEQFF
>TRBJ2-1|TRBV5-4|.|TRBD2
TGTGCCAGCAGCTCGGGACTAGCGTTCTCCTACAATGAGCAGTTCTTC
CASSSGLAFSYNEQFF
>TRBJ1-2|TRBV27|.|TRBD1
TGTGCCAGCGGGCCAAAACAGGGGCGGTACTATGGCTACACCTTC
CASGPKQGRYYGYTF
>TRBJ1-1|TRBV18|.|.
TGTGCCAGCGACACCCTGAACACTGAAGCTTTCTTT
CASDTLNTEAFF
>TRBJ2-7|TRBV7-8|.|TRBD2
TGTGCCAGCAGCTTAGGGCGGACTAGCGGGGGACCCTACGAGCAGTACTTC
CASSLGRTSGGPYEQYF
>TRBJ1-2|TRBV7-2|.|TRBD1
TGTGCCAGCAGCCCCGGGACAGGGGGCGCGATCTGGAGTGGCTACACCTTC
CASSPGTGGAIWSGYTF
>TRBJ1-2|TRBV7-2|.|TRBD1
TGTGCCAGCAGCCCGGACAGGGGCTATGGCTACACCTTC
CASSPDRGYGYTF
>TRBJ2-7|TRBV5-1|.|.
TGCGCCAGCAGCTCCGGGTCCCTATACGAGCAGTACTTC
CASSSGSLYEQYF
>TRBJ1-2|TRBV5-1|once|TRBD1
TGCGCCAGCAGCACTCGGACAGGGAGGGACTATGGCTACACCTTC
CASSTRTGRDYGYTF
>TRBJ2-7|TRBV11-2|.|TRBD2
TGTGCCAGCAGCTTAGGGGTTCGGCGGGAGGACCGCTACGAGCAGTACTTC
CASSLGVRREDRYEQYF
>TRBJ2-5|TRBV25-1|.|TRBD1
TGTGCCAGCAGTGAATATAAGGGACAGGGTTCTGAGACCCAGTACTTC
CASSEYKGQGSETQYF
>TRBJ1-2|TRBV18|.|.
TGTGCCAGCTCATCACCCGGGACGGGCAACTATGGCTACACCTTC
CASSSPGTGNYGYTF
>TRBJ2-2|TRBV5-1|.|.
TGCGCCAGCAGCTTGGACGACCTCACCGGGGAGCTGTTTTTT
CASSLDDLTGELFF
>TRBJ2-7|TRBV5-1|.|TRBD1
TGCGCCAGCAGCTACCTGTGGGGACAGGACCCCTACGAGCAGTACTTC
CASSYLWGQDPYEQYF
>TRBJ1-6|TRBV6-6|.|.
TGTGCCAGCACGGGGGGGAGCTCCTATAATTCACCCCTCCACTTT
CASTGGSSYNSPLHF
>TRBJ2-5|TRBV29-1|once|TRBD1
TGCAGCGTTGTCGAGGGCAGGGGGCGCCGAGAGACCCAGTACTTC
CSVVEGRGRRETQYF
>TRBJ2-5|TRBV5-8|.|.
TGTGCCAGCACTCTCTATGGGACAGAGACCCAGTACTTC
CASTLYGTETQYF
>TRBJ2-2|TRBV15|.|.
TGTGCCACCAGCCCCTACGAAGGGGTGGGGGAGCTGTTTTTT
CATSPYEGVGELFF
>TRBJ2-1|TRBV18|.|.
TGTGCCAGCTCACCACCGAACGGGGCCTCGACGAACAATGAGCAGTTCTTC
CASSPPNGASTNNEQFF
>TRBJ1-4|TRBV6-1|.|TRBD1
TGTGCCAGCATCCAACAGACAGGGGGACTCAGGAAACTGTTTTTT
CASIQQTGGLRKLFF
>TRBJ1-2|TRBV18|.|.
TGTGCCAGCTCACCAGTAGAGCTCGGGAACTATGGCTACACCTTC
CASSPVELGNYGYTF
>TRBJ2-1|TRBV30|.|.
TGTGCCTGGAGTGTAATCCTCGGCAATGAGCAGTTCTTC
CAWSVILGNEQFF
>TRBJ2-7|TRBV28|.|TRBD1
TGTGCCAGCAGTTCCCCGTTATGGGACAGGGGATCCTACGAGCAGTACTTC
CASSSPLWDRGSYEQYF
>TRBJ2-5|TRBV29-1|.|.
TGCAGCTCCTCCGCGATACCTCGACAAGAGACCCAGTACTTC
CSSSAIPRQETQYF
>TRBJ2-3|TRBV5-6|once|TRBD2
TGTGCCAGCAGCAACGCGGGGGGGCCTAGCACAGATACGCAGTATTTT
CASSNAGGPSTDTQYF
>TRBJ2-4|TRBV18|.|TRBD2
TGTGCCAGCTCAACGCTTAGCGGGTTAGCCAAAAACATTCAGTACTTC
CASSTLSGLAKNIQYF
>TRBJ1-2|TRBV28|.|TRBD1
TGTGCCAGCAGTTACAGGGGGCTCCACTATGGCTACACCTTC
CASSYRGLHYGYTF
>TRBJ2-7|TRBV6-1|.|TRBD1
TGTGCCAGCAGTCAACAGGGGGAAAGGTACGAGCAGTACTTC
CASSQQGERYEQYF
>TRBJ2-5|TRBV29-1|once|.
TGCAGCGTCCAAGAGGGCGCGGAGACCCAGTACTTC
CSVQEGAETQYF
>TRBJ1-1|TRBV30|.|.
TGTGCCTGGACGGATGGACGGGAGATGAACACTGAAGCTTTCTTT
CAWTDGREMNTEAFF
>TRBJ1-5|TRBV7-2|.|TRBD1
TGTGCCAGCAGCTTAGGAGGGACAGGGTATAGCAATCAGCCCCAGCATTTT
CASSLGGTGYSNQPQHF
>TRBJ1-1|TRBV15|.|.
TGTGCCACCAGCAGAGGGTTTGGGGAGGTAGTTTTCTTT
CATSRGFGEVVFF
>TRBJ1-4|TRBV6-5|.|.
TGTGCCAGCAGTTACTCTTATAATGAAAAACTGTTTTTT
CASSYSYNEKLFF
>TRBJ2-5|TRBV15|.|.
TGTGCCACCAGGCGAGGACTCGGGACCCAGTACTTC
CATRRGLGTQYF
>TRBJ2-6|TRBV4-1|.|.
TGCGCCAGCAATGTCTGGTACGGGGCGGGAGGGGCCAACGTCCTGACTTTC
CASNVWYGAGGANVLTF